Presented here are 3 T cell receptor beta chains from one specimen sequenced in a study of blood T cells in healthy people across ages (dated by TCRdb to about 2015). Library preparation was by 5' RACE. This sample was sequenced with an Illumina HiSeq 2500. A second PCR of roughly 6 to 11 cycles was performed with a sample-barcoded 5' primer and a J-beta primer mix. TCRdb's own reprocessing of the public reads used fastp at Q25 and MiXCR and kept productive beta chains. A single entry per CDR3 protein holds the most common genes and DNA from its merged rows. For this sample the table gives 730,000 or so distinct CDR3 sequences, of which roughly 41% were detected only once. Approximately 29% of the sample is held by the ten biggest clonotypes. The sequenced material came from blood. These receptors were taken from a man older than 75 in good health.

This clonotype has just a few counts. CDR3 DNA: TGTGCCAGCAGCCAAGATCTGGTCAGGGATGACTATGGCTACACCTTC. As protein: CASSQDLVRDDYGYTF. The chain couples TRBV3-1 to TRBJ1-2; D might be TRBD1 (5 bases). With 0 bases removed from V and 3 bases from J, the gap between germline ends came to 14 bases. CDR1 LGHDT and CDR2 YNNKEL come from the germline V gene (reference sequence). This CDR3 contains 16 residues.

This chain uses TRBV3-1 with TRBJ2-7; the match to TRBD2 covers 10 bases. Trimming at V came to 4 bases and at J to 7 bases, leaving 13 bases not matched to a gene. The CDR3 sequence is 16 residues long. Germline-derived CDR1 and CDR2 are LGHDT and YNNKEL (reference sequence). CDR3 nucleotide sequence: TGTGCCAGCAGCCCGGTGAGAGCGGGAGGGTACAATGAGCAGTACTTC. It translates to CASSPVRAGGYNEQYF.

This chain joins TRBV4-1 and TRBJ2-5; the match to TRBD1 covers 8 bases. The end of the DNA fits TRBJ2-7 better, so the J call may be wrong. Per germline, CDR1 MGHRA and CDR2 YSYEKL. This CDR3 contains 15 residues. CDR3 coding DNA: TGCGCCAGCAGTGACATTGACAGGGGTCGGGGCGAGCAGTACTTC. It yields the protein CASSDIDRGRGEQYF.